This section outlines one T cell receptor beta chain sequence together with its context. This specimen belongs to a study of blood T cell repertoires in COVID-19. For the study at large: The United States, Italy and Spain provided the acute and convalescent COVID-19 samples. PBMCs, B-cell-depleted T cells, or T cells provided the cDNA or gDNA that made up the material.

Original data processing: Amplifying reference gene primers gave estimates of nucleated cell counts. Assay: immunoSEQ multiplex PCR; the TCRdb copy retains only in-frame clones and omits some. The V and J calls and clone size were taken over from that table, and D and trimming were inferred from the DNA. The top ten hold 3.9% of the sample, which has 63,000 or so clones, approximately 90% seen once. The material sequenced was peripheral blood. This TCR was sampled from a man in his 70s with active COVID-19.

CDR3 in DNA: TGTGCCAGCAGCCCGGGACTAGCGGGAACTGTTGAGCAGTTCTTC. It translates to CASSPGLAGTVEQFF. The chain is built from TRBV7-3 and TRBJ2-1, with 13 nucleotides matching TRBD2. Germline CDR1 and CDR2: SGHTA and FQGTGA. V dropped 5 bases and J dropped 9; count of bases not matched to a gene: 7. The CDR3 runs 15 residues.